This T cell receptor (beta chain) was identified during a study of T cell responses to AZD1222 COVID-19 vaccine. Findings and caveats of the study: The study identified only five to seven AZD1222 recipients as seropositive at baseline. Spike-specific TCR repertoires showed rising breadth and depth after two AZD1222 doses. Along spike, vaccine-associated CD4 TCRs were found throughout, with dominance at 160-218 and 743-854. After the peak T cell response, and only then, were repertoires sampled.

Sequenced by immunoSEQ multiplex PCR; TCRdb stores in-frame clones only, minus some. The profile shows some 69,000 clones, roughly 85% of them singletons. Regarding this clone: Its cognate antigen is unknown.

The clonotype originates from an adult in good health. Sequenced here: peripheral blood, sampled on day 0 of AZD1222 vaccination.

The CDR3 sequence: CASSRTSGGYNEQFF. Here the CDR3 DNA reads TGTGCCAGCAGCAGGACTAGCGGGGGCTACAATGAGCAGTTCTTC. The rearrangement links TRBV7-3 to TRBJ2-1, with 13 bases aligning to TRBD2. The germline gives CDR1 SGHTA, CDR2 FQGTGA. With 5 bases clipped from V and 3 bases from J, the junction kept 1 base outside the gene matches. This CDR3 contains 15 residues.